The 26 T cell receptor beta chains presented below share a single source sample, sequenced in a study of blood T cells in healthy people across ages. Together with a sample-barcoded 5' primer, a J-beta primer mix was included in a second PCR lasting about 7 to 11 cycles. MiXCR was run by TCRdb on the 5' RACE reads, yielding one entry per CDR3 protein. Found here are roughly 1,800,000 distinct CDR3 sequences, 49% of them singletons; the top ten hold over 2%. The sample comprised blood. These receptors were collected from a woman aged 40 to 50 in good health.

Turning to this clonotype: The conserved phenylalanine or tryptophan is not found at the CDR3 terminus, so this likely reflects a read error. This chain uses TRBV7-6 with TRBJ2-1, with 13 bases lining up with TRBD2. The CDR3 covers 15 residues. Germline V CDR1 and CDR2: SGHVS, FNYEAQ. The ends lost 5 bases at V and 8 bases at J; junction bases unmatched: 6. For the CDR3, the DNA is TGTGCCAGCAGCCACTGGACTAGCGGGGGCGATGAGCAGTTCTTA. Translated: CASSHWTSGGDEQFL.

This clonotype was counted between two and nine times. The rearrangement uses TRBV4-3 and TRBJ2-1; no firm D call. The CDR3 loop spans 14 amino acids. V was clipped by 1 base and J by 9 bases, with 13 bases between them. The germline gives CDR1 LGHNA, CDR2 YSLEER. The CDR3 coding sequence is TGCGCCAGCAGCCAAGGGGAACAATCCGGTGAGCAGTTCTTC. It yields the protein CASSQGEQSGEQFF.

This chain links TRBV4-2 with TRBJ1-2; D gene uncertain. CDR1 LGHNA and CDR2 YNFKEQ come from the germline V gene. V was cut by 0 bases and J by 2 bases, with 13 bases left in between. The CDR3 is 16 amino acids. CDR3 residues: CASSQEDLTPNYGYTF. The DNA for the CDR3 is TGTGCCAGCAGCCAAGAGGACCTCACCCCCAACTATGGCTACACCTTC.

This chain joins TRBV3-1 and TRBJ2-3; D not resolved. Germline values: CDR1 LGHDT, CDR2 YNNKEL (reference sequence). The CDR3 consists of 17 residues. V dropped 1 base and J dropped 0 bases, with 14 bases sitting between them. Here the CDR3 reads CASSQAITEPSTDTQYF. The CDR3 region has the DNA TGTGCCAGCAGCCAAGCTATTACGGAGCCTAGCACAGATACGCAGTATTTT.

The CDR3 DNA sequence: TGCGCCAGCAGCTTGGACCTCCAAGGAGAAGGCTACACCTTC. It yields the protein CASSLDLQGEGYTF. This chain links TRBV5-1 with TRBJ1-2; D is uncertain. Looked up from germline, CDR1 is SGHRS and CDR2 is YFSETQ. V shed 0 bases and J shed 8 bases, with 14 bases lying between them. The CDR3 totals 14 residues. The whole variable domain, filled in from reference TRBV5-1 and TRBJ1-2, reads KAGVTQTPRYLIKTRGQQVTLSCSPISGHRSVSWYQQTPGQGLQFLFEYFSETQRNKGNFPGRFSGRQFSNSRSEMNVSTLELGDSALYLCASSLDLQGEGYTFGSGTRLTVV.

This clonotype came up once. The chain has TRBV11-2 and TRBJ2-4, with D hard to call. The length of the CDR3 is 17 residues. Looked up from germline, CDR1 is SGHAT and CDR2 is FQNNGV. V was clipped by 1 base and J by 0 bases, with 13 bases between them. The CDR3 sequence: CASSLVGPAEAKNIQYF. DNA for the CDR3: TGTGCCAGCAGCTTAGTCGGACCGGCAGAAGCCAAAAACATTCAGTACTTC.

A single count supports this clonotype. The chain is built from TRBV24-1 and TRBJ1-2, with TRBD1 identical over 9 bases. This CDR3 region has 14 residues. The J segment lost 5 bases and the V segment lost 5 bases, leaving 5 bases of the junction unmatched. Looked up from germline, CDR1 is KGHDR and CDR2 is SFDVKD. The CDR3, as DNA: TGTGCCACCAGTGCCGGGACAGGGCCGTATGGCTACACCTTC. Amino acids: CATSAGTGPYGYTF.

A few counts support this clonotype. V and J are TRBV13 and TRBJ2-7; D is possibly TRBD1 or TRBD2 (5 bases each). V dropped 5 bases and J dropped 3 bases, with 20 bases sitting between them. The CDR3 extends over 16 amino acids. The germline V gene has CDR1 PRHDT and CDR2 FYEKMQ (reference sequence). CDR3 sequence (DNA): TGTGCCAGCAGCCCACCCTTCCGGGGACCACGCTACGAGCAGTACTTC. This gives the protein CASSPPFRGPRYEQYF.

The chain employs TRBV5-1 and TRBJ2-3; TRBD1 might be the D (7 bases). The V and J ends lost 5 bases and 2 bases respectively, with 21 bases between them. The V gene's germline CDR1 is SGHRS and CDR2 YFSETQ. The CDR3 length is 17 residues. The CDR3 region has the DNA TGCGCCAGCAGTACCACAGGGGCGGGGCGGATCACAGATACGCAGTATTTT. Its protein product is CASSTTGAGRITDTQYF. The full variable domain, completed using reference TRBV5-1 and TRBJ2-3, is KAGVTQTPRYLIKTRGQQVTLSCSPISGHRSVSWYQQTPGQGLQFLFEYFSETQRNKGNFPGRFSGRQFSNSRSEMNVSTLELGDSALYLCASSTTGAGRITDTQYFGPGTRLTVL.

This chain uses TRBV29-1 with TRBJ2-6, with D possibly matching TRBD1 (7 bases). The CDR3 contains 19 residues. The germline CDR1 and CDR2 sequences are SQVTM and ANQGSEA. Trimming removed 4 bases from V and 0 bases from J, with 22 bases in between. The CDR3 nucleotides are TGCAGCGTTGGGCGGGACAACAGGGGAGCGGGCTCTGGGGCCAACGTCCTGACTTTC. It yields the protein CSVGRDNRGAGSGANVLTF. Supplemented by reference TRBV29-1 and TRBJ2-6, the full variable domain reads SAVISQKPSRDICQRGTSLTIQCQVDSQVTMMFWYRQQPGQSLTLIATANQGSEATYESGFVIDKFPISRPNLTFSTLTVSNMSPEDSSIYLCSVGRDNRGAGSGANVLTFGAGSRLTVL.

This clonotype was observed a few times. The rearrangement joins TRBV7-2 to TRBJ1-2, with 12 positions matching TRBD1. The CDR3 has 18 amino acids. The junction had 15 bases not matched to a gene; V was cut back by 5 bases and J by 5 bases. Germline V gene sequence: CDR1 SGHTA, CDR2 FQGNSA. The CDR3 reads CASSPMGQGALGPYGYTF. For the CDR3, the DNA is TGTGCCAGCAGCCCTATGGGACAGGGGGCGTTGGGACCTTATGGCTACACCTTC.

The chain is built from TRBV20-1 and TRBJ2-3, with D possibly being TRBD2 (6 bases). This CDR3 is 13 amino acids long. The germline V gene encodes CDR1 DFQATT and CDR2 SNEGSKA (reference sequence). V shed 6 bases and J shed 7 bases, with 17 bases lying between them. The CDR3 is CSAVGWRENTQYF. The CDR3 DNA follows: TGCAGTGCCGTCGGTTGGCGGGAAAATACGCAGTATTTT.

V gene TRBV28 combines with J gene TRBJ2-4, with a tentative D call TRBD2 (6 bases). The J call may be wrong; the DNA end is better matched by TRBJ2-7. The CDR3 spans 15 residues. CDR1 and CDR2 from the germline V gene are MDHEN and SYDVKM. CDR3 residues: CASNQGGTGGYEQYF. The DNA for the CDR3 is TGTGCCAGCAATCAGGGCGGGACTGGCGGCTACGAGCAGTACTTC.

This clonotype was observed at least ten times. V is TRBV12-3 or TRBV12-4 and J is TRBJ2-4; D perhaps matches TRBD1 (5 bases). This CDR3 is built from 16 residues. V was trimmed by 3 bases and J by 0 bases, leaving 12 bases between them. In DNA, the CDR3 is TGTGCCAGCAGTTTTCGGGCAGGGCTAGCCAAAAACATTCAGTACTTC. Protein sequence: CASSFRAGLAKNIQYF.

In this sample, this clonotype turned up a few times. The genes are TRBV28 and TRBJ2-3, with 10 positions matching TRBD2. With 6 bases clipped from V and 4 bases from J, the junction kept 7 bases outside the gene matches. Germline lookup yields CDR1 MDHEN and CDR2 SYDVKM. This CDR3 region has 15 residues. CDR3 DNA: TGTGCCAGCAGATTAATAGCGGGGGGAGCAGATACGCAGTATTTT. This gives the protein CASRLIAGGADTQYF.

As DNA, the CDR3 is TGTGCCAGCAGTGAAGCGCCGGGGGCTGGTTCACCCCTCCACTTT. It translates to CASSEAPGAGSPLHF. V and J are TRBV2 and TRBJ1-6; D perhaps matches TRBD1 (6 bases). The V end was cut by 0 bases, the J end by 9 bases, with 12 bases between. The CDR3 contains 15 residues. Germline V gene data show CDR1 as SNHLY and CDR2 as FYNNEI.

The chain combines TRBV2 with TRBJ1-5; a possible D gene is TRBD1 (5 bases). CDR1 is SNHLY, CDR2 FYNNEI, per germline. The germline V and J ends were trimmed by 6 bases and 9 bases, with 9 bases remaining between them. The CDR3 length is 11 residues. DNA for the CDR3: TGTGCCAGCAGCCGCCAGGGGCCCCAGCATTTT. Protein product: CASSRQGPQHF.

There are a few counts of this clonotype. The V call is TRBV29-1, the J call TRBJ2-1, with a tentative D call TRBD2 (6 bases). Trimming took 3 bases from V and 3 from J, leaving 9 bases between them. This CDR3 comprises 13 residues. CDR1 and CDR2 from the germline V gene are SQVTM and ANQGSEA. In nucleotides, the CDR3 is TGCAGCGTTGAGGCGGGAAACTACAATGAGCAGTTCTTC. Encoded protein: CSVEAGNYNEQFF.

There are a few counts of this clonotype. The chain combines TRBV2 with TRBJ2-1; 9 bases are shared with TRBD1. The J segment lost 5 bases and the V segment lost 9 bases, leaving 5 bases of the junction unmatched. Looked up from germline, CDR1 is SNHLY and CDR2 is FYNNEI. The CDR3 length is 13 residues. The CDR3 DNA reads TGTGCCAGTGACAGGGGGTTCGACAATGAGCAGTTCTTC. Encoded protein: CASDRGFDNEQFF.

V and J are TRBV2 and TRBJ2-3; 9 bases line up with TRBD2. This CDR3 contains 16 residues. Trimming took 7 bases from V and 5 from J; bases not matched to a gene: 13. Per the germline V gene, CDR1 is SNHLY and CDR2 is FYNNEI. CDR3 bases: TGTGCCAGCATCAAAATCTCGGCTAGCGGGGTAGATACGCAGTATTTT. This codes for CASIKISASGVDTQYF. Looking up the rest from reference TRBV2 and TRBJ2-3 gives the full variable domain: EPEVTQTPSHQVTQMGQEVILRCVPISNHLYFYWYRQILGQKVEFLVSFYNNEISEKSEIFDDQFSVERPDGSNFTLKIRSTKLEDSAMYFCASIKISASGVDTQYFGPGTRLTVL.

This clonotype was recorded at least ten times. The chain recombines TRBV6-5 with TRBJ2-7, with TRBD2 matching 7 bases. With 6 bases clipped from V and 6 bases from J, the junction kept 2 bases outside the gene matches. The CDR3 runs 11 residues. CDR1 is MNHEY, CDR2 SVGAGI, per germline. The CDR3, as DNA: TGTGCCAGCAGCCGCGGGGGCGAGCAGTACTTC. This translates into CASSRGGEQYF.

This clonotype was detected only a few times. The rearrangement links TRBV6-5 to TRBJ2-3; D might be TRBD2 (6 bases). Trimming pared 0 bases from V and 7 bases from J, leaving 8 bases between. Germline CDR1 MNHEY, CDR2 SVGAGI. The CDR3 has 13 amino acids. The CDR3 region has the DNA TGTGCCAGCAGTTACTCGACTAGTAATACGCAGTATTTT. Encoded protein: CASSYSTSNTQYF.

This chain links TRBV29-1 with TRBJ2-7, with D uncertain. This CDR3 is built from 14 residues. Germline CDR1 reads SQVTM; CDR2 reads ANQGSEA. Trimming took off 6 bases at V and 0 bases at J, with 15 bases between the two ends. The DNA for the CDR3 is TGCAGCGTGGCAGTTATCAGCCTCTCCTACGAGCAGTACTTC. Amino acid sequence: CSVAVISLSYEQYF.

V is TRBV20-1 and J is TRBJ2-3; 10 bases align to TRBD2. Germline trimming cut 0 bases from V and 6 bases from J; bases unmatched to any gene: 12. CDR3 length: 17 amino acids. Germline V gene sequence: CDR1 DFQATT, CDR2 SNEGSKA (reference sequence). CDR3 bases: TGCAGTGCTAGAGAGCCCTCTCTAGCGGGGGACATTGATACGCAGTATTTT. Its translation is CSAREPSLAGDIDTQYF.

The gene calls are TRBV5-1 and TRBJ1-4; D might be TRBD1 (5 bases). Between the trimmed V and J ends, which lost 4 bases and 8 bases, there was a span of 18 bases. The CDR3 runs 15 residues. The germline V gene encodes CDR1 SGHRS and CDR2 YFSETQ. In DNA, the CDR3 is TGCGCCAGCAGCCCGGGACTCACTCAAAAGGAAAAACTGTTTTTT. Its protein product is CASSPGLTQKEKLFF. The variable domain in full, completed from reference TRBV5-1 and TRBJ1-4, reads KAGVTQTPRYLIKTRGQQVTLSCSPISGHRSVSWYQQTPGQGLQFLFEYFSETQRNKGNFPGRFSGRQFSNSRSEMNVSTLELGDSALYLCASSPGLTQKEKLFFGSGTQLSVL.

This clonotype has more than one count but fewer than ten. The chain links TRBV5-1 to TRBJ2-5, with TRBD2 as a possible D gene (6 bases). Trimming cost V 3 bases and J 4 bases, with 16 bases left between them. Germline V gene lookup returns CDR1 SGHRS and CDR2 YFSETQ. There are 15 residues in the CDR3. CDR3: CASSSLLLARETQYF. Here the CDR3 DNA reads TGCGCCAGCAGCTCGCTACTACTAGCACGAGAGACCCAGTACTTC. The full variable domain, with the rest looked up from reference TRBV5-1 and TRBJ2-5, is KAGVTQTPRYLIKTRGQQVTLSCSPISGHRSVSWYQQTPGQGLQFLFEYFSETQRNKGNFPGRFSGRQFSNSRSEMNVSTLELGDSALYLCASSSLLLARETQYFGPGTRLLVL.